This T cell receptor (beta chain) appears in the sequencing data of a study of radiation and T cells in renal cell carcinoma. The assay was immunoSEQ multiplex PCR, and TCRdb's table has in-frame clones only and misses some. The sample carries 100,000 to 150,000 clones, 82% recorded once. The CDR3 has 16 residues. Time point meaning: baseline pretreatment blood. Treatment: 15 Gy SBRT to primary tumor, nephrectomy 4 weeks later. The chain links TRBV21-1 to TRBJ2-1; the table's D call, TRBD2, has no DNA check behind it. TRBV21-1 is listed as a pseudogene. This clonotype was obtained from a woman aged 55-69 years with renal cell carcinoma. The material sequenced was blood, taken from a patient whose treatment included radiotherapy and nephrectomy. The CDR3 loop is CASSKGSLAGYNEQFF. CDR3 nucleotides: TGTGCCAGCAGCAAAGGGTCGCTAGCGGGATACAATGAGCAGTTCTTC.